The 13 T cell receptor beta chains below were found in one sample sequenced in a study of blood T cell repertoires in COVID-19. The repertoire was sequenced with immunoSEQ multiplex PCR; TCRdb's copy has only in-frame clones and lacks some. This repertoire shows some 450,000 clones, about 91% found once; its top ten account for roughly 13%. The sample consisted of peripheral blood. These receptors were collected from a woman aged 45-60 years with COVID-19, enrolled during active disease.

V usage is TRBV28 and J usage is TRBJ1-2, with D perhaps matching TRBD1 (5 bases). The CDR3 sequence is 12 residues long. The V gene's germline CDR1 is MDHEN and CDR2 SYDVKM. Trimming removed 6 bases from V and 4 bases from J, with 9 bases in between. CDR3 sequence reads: CASSGHGYGYTF. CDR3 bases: TGTGCCAGCAGCGGACACGGCTATGGCTACACCTTC.

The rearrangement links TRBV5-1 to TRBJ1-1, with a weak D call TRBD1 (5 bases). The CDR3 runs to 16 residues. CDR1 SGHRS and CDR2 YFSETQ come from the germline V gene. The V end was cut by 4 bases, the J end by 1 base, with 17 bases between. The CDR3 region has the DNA TGCGCCAGCAGCATCAAGCAGGGCGTGGGGAACACTGAAGCTTTCTTT. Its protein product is CASSIKQGVGNTEAFF.

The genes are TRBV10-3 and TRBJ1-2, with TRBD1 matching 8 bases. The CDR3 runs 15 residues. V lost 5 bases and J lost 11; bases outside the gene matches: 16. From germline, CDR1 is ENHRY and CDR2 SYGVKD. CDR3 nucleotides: TGTGCCATCAGTCGACAGGGACAGGCCCCTGGAAGGTACACCTTC. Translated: CAISRQGQAPGRYTF.

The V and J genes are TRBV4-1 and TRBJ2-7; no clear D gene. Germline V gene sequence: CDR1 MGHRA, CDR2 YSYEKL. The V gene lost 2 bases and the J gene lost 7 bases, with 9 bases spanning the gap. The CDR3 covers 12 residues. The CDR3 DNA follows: TGCGCCAGCAGCCAAAGAGTCGGGGAGCAGTACTTC. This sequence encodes CASSQRVGEQYF.

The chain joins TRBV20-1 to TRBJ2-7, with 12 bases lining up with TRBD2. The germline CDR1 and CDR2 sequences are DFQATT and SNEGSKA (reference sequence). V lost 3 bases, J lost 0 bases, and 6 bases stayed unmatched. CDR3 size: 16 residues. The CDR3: CSASSGLAGTSYEQYF. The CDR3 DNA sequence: TGCAGTGCTAGTTCTGGACTAGCGGGGACCTCCTACGAGCAGTACTTC.

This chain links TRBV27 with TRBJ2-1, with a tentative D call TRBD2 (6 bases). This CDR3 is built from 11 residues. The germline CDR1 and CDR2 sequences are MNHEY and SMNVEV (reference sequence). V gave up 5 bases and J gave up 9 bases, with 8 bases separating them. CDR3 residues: CASSGGSEQFF. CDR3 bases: TGTGCCAGCAGTGGGGGGAGTGAGCAGTTCTTC.

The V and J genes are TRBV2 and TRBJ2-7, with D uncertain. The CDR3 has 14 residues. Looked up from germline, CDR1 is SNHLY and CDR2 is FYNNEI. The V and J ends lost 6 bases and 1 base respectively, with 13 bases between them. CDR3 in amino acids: CASRSRTSSYEQYF. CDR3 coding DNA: TGTGCCAGCAGGTCAAGAACATCTTCCTACGAGCAGTACTTC.

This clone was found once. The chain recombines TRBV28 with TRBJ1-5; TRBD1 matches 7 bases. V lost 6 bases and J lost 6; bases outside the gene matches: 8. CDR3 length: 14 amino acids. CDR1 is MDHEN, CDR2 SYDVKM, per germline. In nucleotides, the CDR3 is TGTGCCAGCAGCTGGCAGGGGGTTGGTCAGCCCCAGCATTTT. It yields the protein CASSWQGVGQPQHF. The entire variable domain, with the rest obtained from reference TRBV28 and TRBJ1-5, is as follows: DVKVTQSSRYLVKRTGEKVFLECVQDMDHENMFWYRQDPGLGLRLIYFSYDVKMKEKGDIPEGYSVSREKKERFSLILESASTNQTSMYLCASSWQGVGQPQHFGDGTRLSIL.

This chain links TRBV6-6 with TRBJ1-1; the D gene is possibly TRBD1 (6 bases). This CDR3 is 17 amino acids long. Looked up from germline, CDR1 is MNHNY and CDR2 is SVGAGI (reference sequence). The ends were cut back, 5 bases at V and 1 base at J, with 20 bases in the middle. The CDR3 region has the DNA TGTGCCAGCAGTCAACGACTAAGGACAGTTGAGAACACTGAAGCTTTCTTT. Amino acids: CASSQRLRTVENTEAFF.

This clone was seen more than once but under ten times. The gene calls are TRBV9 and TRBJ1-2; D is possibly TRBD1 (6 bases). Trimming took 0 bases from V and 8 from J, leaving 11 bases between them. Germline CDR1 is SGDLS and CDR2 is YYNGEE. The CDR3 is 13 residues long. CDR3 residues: CASSVAGASGYTF. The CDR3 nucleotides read TGTGCCAGCAGCGTAGCAGGGGCGAGCGGCTACACCTTC.

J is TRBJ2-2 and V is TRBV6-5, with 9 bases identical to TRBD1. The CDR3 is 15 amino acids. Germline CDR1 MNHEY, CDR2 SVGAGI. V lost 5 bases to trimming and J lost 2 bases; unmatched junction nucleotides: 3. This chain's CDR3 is CASSTGGANTGELFF. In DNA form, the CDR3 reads TGTGCCAGCAGTACAGGGGGCGCCAACACCGGGGAGCTGTTTTTT.

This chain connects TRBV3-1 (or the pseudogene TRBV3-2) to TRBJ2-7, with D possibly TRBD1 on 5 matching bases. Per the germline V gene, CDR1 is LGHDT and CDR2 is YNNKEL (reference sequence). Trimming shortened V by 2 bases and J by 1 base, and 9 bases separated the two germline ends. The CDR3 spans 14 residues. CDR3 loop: CASSQYQGSYEQYF. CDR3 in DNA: TGTGCCAGCAGCCAATACCAGGGTTCCTACGAGCAGTACTTC.

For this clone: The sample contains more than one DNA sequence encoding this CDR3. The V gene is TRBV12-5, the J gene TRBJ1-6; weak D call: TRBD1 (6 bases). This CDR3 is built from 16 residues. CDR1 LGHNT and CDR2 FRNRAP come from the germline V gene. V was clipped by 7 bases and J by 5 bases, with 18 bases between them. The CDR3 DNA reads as TGTGCTAGTGCCCCGGGGGGGGGCTTGAATAATTCACCCCTCCACTTT. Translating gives CASAPGGGLNNSPLHF.